The table lists the clone carrying this T cell receptor beta chain with a few counts. Its antigen is not known. The CDR3 extends over 17 amino acids. CDR1 and CDR2 from the germline V gene are MDHEN and SYDVKM. Trimming pared 5 bases from V and 1 base from J, leaving 17 bases between. Regions amplified from RNA transcripts were the TCR beta CDR3 regions. TCR CDR3 underwent first-round RT-PCR with the HTBI primer set. TCRdb re-derived calls from the multiplex PCR reads in MiXCR, one entry per CDR3 protein. The sample carries approximately 610,000 distinct CDR3 sequences, about 15% recorded once. Ophthalmopathy patients had Clinical Activity Score at least 3, NOSPECS grade at least 4, duration under 3 months. About 10 ml of fresh peripheral blood supplied the PBMCs. This entry belongs to a study of T cells in Graves' hyperthyroidism and ophthalmopathy. Study-wide results and limits: Most clonotypes expanded in the thyroid (above 0.001) were also present in blood.

Source material: blood. The chain employs TRBV28 and TRBJ1-4; perhaps TRBD1 as D (5 bases). This TCR was recovered from a middle-aged woman with Graves' ophthalmopathy. The CDR3 reads CASSPSDGRGTNEKLFF. Here the CDR3 DNA reads TGTGCCAGCAGTCCGTCGGACGGAAGGGGAACTAATGAAAAACTGTTTTTT.